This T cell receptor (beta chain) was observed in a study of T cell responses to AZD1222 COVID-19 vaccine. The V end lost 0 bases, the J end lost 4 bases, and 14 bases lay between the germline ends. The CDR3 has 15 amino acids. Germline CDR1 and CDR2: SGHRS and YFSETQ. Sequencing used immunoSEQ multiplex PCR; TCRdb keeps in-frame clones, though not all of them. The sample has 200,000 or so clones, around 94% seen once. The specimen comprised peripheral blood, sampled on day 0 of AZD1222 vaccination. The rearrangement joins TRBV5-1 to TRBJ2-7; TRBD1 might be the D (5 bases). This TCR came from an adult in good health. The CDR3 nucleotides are TGCGCCAGCAGCTTGGCCAGGGTGGGGTTTTACGAGCAGTACTTC. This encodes CASSLARVGFYEQYF.